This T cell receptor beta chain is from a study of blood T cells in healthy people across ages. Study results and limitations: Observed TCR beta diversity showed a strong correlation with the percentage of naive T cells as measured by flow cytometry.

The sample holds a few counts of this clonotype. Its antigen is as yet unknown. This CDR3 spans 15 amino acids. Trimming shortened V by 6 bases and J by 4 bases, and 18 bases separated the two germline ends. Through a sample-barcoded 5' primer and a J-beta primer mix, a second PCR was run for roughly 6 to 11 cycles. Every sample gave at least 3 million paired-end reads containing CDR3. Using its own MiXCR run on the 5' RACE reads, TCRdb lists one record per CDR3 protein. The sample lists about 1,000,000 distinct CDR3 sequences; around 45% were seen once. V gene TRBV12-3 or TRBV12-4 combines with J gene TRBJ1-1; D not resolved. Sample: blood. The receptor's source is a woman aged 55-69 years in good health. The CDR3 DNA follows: TGTGCCAGCAGCCATAGCATTCTACGGGGCACTGAAGCTTTCTTT. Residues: CASSHSILRGTEAFF.